These T cell receptor beta chains were read from a single sample in a study of blood T cell repertoires in COVID-19. Profiled with immunoSEQ multiplex PCR; TCRdb holds only in-frame clones, not every one. The data show approximately 36,000 clones, 81% seen once. Source material: peripheral blood. The receptors here all came from a human donor in a cohort sampled during active or convalescent COVID-19. The donor label of this sample is uncertain. Both conserved end residues are part of each CDR3. The order of the fields is D gene, J gene, V gene, CDR3 length, clone size, CDR3 DNA, CDR3 protein. A D gene is named only where the DNA matches it firmly. Not every row has a clone size; where given, it reads once, few, many or a size class.

>TRBD1|TRBJ2-3|TRBV2|14|.
TGTGCCAGCAGGAGACAGGGGAGCACAGATACGCAGTATTTT
CASRRQGSTDTQYF
>.|TRBJ2-6|TRBV24-1|13|.
TGTGCCACCAGTGTTAGTGGGGCCAACGTCCTGACTTTC
CATSVSGANVLTF
>TRBD1|TRBJ1-2|TRBV11-3|13|.
TGTGCCAGCAGCTCGACAGGGTACTATGGCTACACCTTC
CASSSTGYYGYTF
>.|TRBJ2-5|TRBV9|14|.
TGTGCCAGCAGCCCAAAGGGGTGGATAGAGACCCAGTACTTC
CASSPKGWIETQYF
>TRBD2|TRBJ2-3|TRBV2|15|.
TGTGCCAGCAGTGGACTAGCGGGAGGGACAGATACGCAGTATTTT
CASSGLAGGTDTQYF
>TRBD1|TRBJ2-5|TRBV6-5|13|once
TGTGCCAGCAGAGACAGGGGGCTGGAGACCCAGTACTTC
CASRDRGLETQYF
>.|TRBJ2-1|TRBV5-8|16|.
TGTGCCAGCAGCTCCTGGGGGCGGCTAGCGGTGAATGAGCAGTTCTTC
CASSSWGRLAVNEQFF
>.|TRBJ1-4|TRBV4-1|14|.
TGCGCCAGCAGCCGGGTGGAGTTGGATGAAAAACTGTTTTTT
CASSRVELDEKLFF
>TRBD1|TRBJ2-3|TRBV7-2|16|.
TGTGCCAGCAGTTACTCCGGGACAGGGGGTACAGATACGCAGTATTTT
CASSYSGTGGTDTQYF
>TRBD1|TRBJ2-3|TRBV27|16|.
TGTGCCAGCAGTCCCTGGACAGGGAACGGGCCAGATACGCAGTATTTT
CASSPWTGNGPDTQYF
>TRBD1|TRBJ1-2|TRBV24-1|14|few
TGTGCCACCAAGGGACAGCCGCCGAGGGATGGCTACACCTTC
CATKGQPPRDGYTF
>TRBD1|TRBJ2-5|TRBV7-8|15|once
TGTGCCAGCAGCCCGGGACAGGGGGCTTTGGAGACCCAGTACTTC
CASSPGQGALETQYF
>TRBD2|TRBJ2-2|TRBV7-2|13|.
TGTGCCAGCAGATTCAGCGGGAACGGGGAGCTGTTTTTT
CASRFSGNGELFF
>.|TRBJ1-2|TRBV7-8|12|.
TGTGCCAGCAGCGGGCCTGACTATGGCTACACCTTC
CASSGPDYGYTF
>.|TRBJ2-1|TRBV7-2|11|.
TGTGCCAGCAGGGCAACAAATGAGCAGTTCTTC
CASRATNEQFF
>.|TRBJ2-3|TRBV7-2|14|.
TGTGCCAGCAGCCAGCGGGCGGGAACAGATACGCAGTATTTT
CASSQRAGTDTQYF
>TRBD1|TRBJ2-7|TRBV19|13|few
TGTGCCAGTAAGGGGACAGGGACCTACGAGCAGTACTTC
CASKGTGTYEQYF
>.|TRBJ2-2|TRBV29-1|13|.
TGCAGCGTTGTAACTAGTTCCGCCGGGGAGCTGTTTTTT
CSVVTSSAGELFF
>.|TRBJ2-1|TRBV6-2/TRBV6-3|15|.
TGTGCCAGCAGTTACCGGGACACATCCTACAATGAGCAGTTCTTC
CASSYRDTSYNEQFF
>TRBD1|TRBJ2-3|TRBV5-1|15|.
TGCGCCAGCAGCTTACAGGGGGCCTTCACAGATACGCAGTATTTT
CASSLQGAFTDTQYF
>TRBD1|TRBJ1-6|TRBV30|14|few
TGTGCCTGGAGGGGACAGGGTCGTAATTCACCCCTCCACTTT
CAWRGQGRNSPLHF
>.|TRBJ2-7|TRBV13|14|.
TGTGCCAGCAGCTTATGGGCAGGGAACTACGAGCAGTACTTC
CASSLWAGNYEQYF
>TRBD1|TRBJ1-1|TRBV29-1|14|.
TGCAGCGTTGGACAGGGGGCAAAGAACACTGAAGCTTTCTTT
CSVGQGAKNTEAFF
>.|TRBJ1-1|TRBV7-9|15|.
TGTGCCAGCAGCTCAGGGCCACATAGGAACACTGAAGCTTTCTTT
CASSSGPHRNTEAFF
>.|TRBJ2-3|TRBV30|13|.
TGTGCCTGGAGTGTTAGATCAAGAGATACGCAGTATTTT
CAWSVRSRDTQYF
>.|TRBJ1-1|TRBV6-5|15|.
TGTGCCAGCAGTTCCATGGGGGGAATGAACACTGAAGCTTTCTTT
CASSSMGGMNTEAFF
>TRBD2|TRBJ2-5|TRBV5-4|16|.
TGTGCCAGCAGCCCTACCTTGGCGGGAGGGAGGGAGACCCAGTACTTC
CASSPTLAGGRETQYF
>TRBD2|TRBJ2-3|TRBV11-3|16|.
TGTGCCAGCAGCCTCGAAGCGGGAGGGCCCGCAGATACGCAGTATTTT
CASSLEAGGPADTQYF
>.|TRBJ2-2|TRBV9|14|.
TGTGCCAGCAGCGTAGCTCTGAACACCGGGGAGCTGTTTTTT
CASSVALNTGELFF
>.|TRBJ2-1|TRBV2|15|.
TGTGCCAGCAGTAGAAGGGGGCCGGCGGGGAATGAGCAGTTCTTC
CASSRRGPAGNEQFF
>.|TRBJ1-3|TRBV27|14|.
TGTGCCAGCTGGCCCGACAGCTCTGGAAACACCATATATTTT
CASWPDSSGNTIYF
>.|TRBJ1-3|TRBV5-4|15|.
TGTGCCAGCAGCTTGGCCGGGGGGCCTGGAAACACCATATATTTT
CASSLAGGPGNTIYF